This T cell receptor (beta chain) was recorded in a study of identical twins (dated by TCRdb to about 2016). Turning to the overall study: To test whether fetal clonotypes persist, this study deep-sequenced TCR alpha and beta repertoires from monozygotic twins, from unrelated adults of various ages, and from cord blood. To rule out contamination, replicate twin experiments were performed at different times with different library preparation protocols. The study at large found these results: Compared with coincidental sharing between unrelated individuals, out-of-frame TCR alpha sequences shared between twins showed an excess of sequences with low generation probability. In monozygotic twins, recombination models systematically underestimated out-of-frame TCR alpha sharing, but the models matched the sharing seen between unrelated individuals. Conclusions relied on cross-sectional statistical analysis, since the same donors could not be followed over many years. In beta out-of-frame sequences, excess twin sharing was weaker, because having fewer shared sequences lowered the signal-to-noise ratio. Zero-insertion analyses could be partly confounded by invariant T cells such as MAIT and iNKT, though diverse VJ usage argued against such confounding for most clonotypes. Abundant cord blood beta clonotypes had fewer insertions, young adult naive repertoires showed a similar but weaker trend, and memory repertoires showed no such trend.

This clonotype was seen repeatedly, ten times or more. What antigen it recognizes has not been identified. No clone much larger than this one lies a single base away; base qualities are absent. The CDR3 has 14 amino acids, counting the end cysteine and phenylalanine. This entry keeps only the CDR3 DNA: 42 bases, framed from base 1. CDR1 MNHNS and CDR2 SASEGT were looked up in the germline V gene. The germline V and J ends show losses of 6 bases and 6 bases respectively, and no gene match explains 10 bases of the junction. Library prep was done by 5' RACE. Sequencing took place on an Illumina HiSeq 2000. Template switching added a universal primer binding site, and the final cDNA carried a unique molecular identifier that allowed TCR cDNA molecules to be counted accurately. Specific primers in the conserved constant-segment region were used to synthesize first-strand cDNA for TCR alpha and beta chains. To control for contamination, every cDNA library carried two barcodes: a SMART-Mk sample barcode plus Illumina barcodes. TruSeq adapter sequences along with Illumina sample barcodes were introduced in two successive PCR steps. Sequencing of the TCR alpha and beta cDNA libraries was done on the Illumina HiSeq platform using custom primers. The original methods were these. MiGEC processed the raw reads to extract unique molecular identifiers, while MiXCR was used to determine the CDR3 positions. Recombination models were inferred per individual with the repgenHMM and IGoR tools using an EM algorithm. The tcR package in R was used for shared clonotype analysis, with sharing normalized by the product of cloneset sizes. To study raw recombination without the effects of thymic and clonal selection, out-of-frame nonproductive sequences were analyzed. Using fastp at Q25 and MiXCR, TCRdb reprocessed the public reads and kept productive beta chains. One record per CDR3 amino acid sequence lists the most common genes and DNA. TCRdb, rather than the study authors, made the V and J calls. This sample comprises under 350,000 distinct CDR3 sequences, roughly 10% of them detected only once. The ten largest clones add up to roughly 6.4% of the sample.

Every donor was a healthy Caucasian. The twin cohort consisted of three pairs of female monozygotic twins, all aged roughly 18 to 30 years. CD4+ and CD8+ T cell populations were isolated with positive isolation kits from Invitrogen. The same sample was also studied in work on yellow fever vaccine responses in identical twins. From the second report: The T cell response to vaccination in identical twins was reported by the authors to appear partly convergent and partly personalized. In the study, vaccine-responding T cell clones were precisely tracked in identical twins.

This TCR came from a woman between 18 and 30 years old in good health. The sample was CD8+ T cells sorted from blood. The chain joins TRBV6-1 to TRBJ2-7; 8 junctional bases match TRBD2. The nucleotide sequence reads TGTGCCAGCAGCCCGGGGGGGACATTAGCCGAGCAGTACTTC. It specifies CASSPGGTLAEQYF.